This T cell receptor (beta chain) is from a study of molecular identifiers for immune sequencing clone quantification. In the sort, naive CD8 T cells were defined as CD8+CD4-CCR7+CD45RA+. TCRdb recomputed calls from the PCR reads with MiXCR, one row per CDR3 protein. The table includes roughly 10,000 distinct CDR3 sequences, 20% to 25% detected once. Overall study results and limits: In naive cells, under 1% of molecules belonged to clones above 20 RNA copies, against over 97% in effector cells.

Germline V gene lookup returns CDR1 MNHEY and CDR2 SMNVEV (reference sequence). V was cut by 5 bases and J by 2 bases, with 8 bases left in between. There are 13 residues in the CDR3. This clonotype was observed at least ten times. Its antigen is still unknown. This sequence originates from a human donor in good health. Some libraries in this study had Jurkat cell RNA spiked in. Sequenced sample: naive CD8+ T cells from blood, with Jurkat cell RNA spiked in. Subset defined: FACS-sorted CD8+CD4-CCR7+CD45RA+ naive T cells. The gene calls are TRBV27 and TRBJ2-3, with D unresolved. Written as DNA, the CDR3 is TGTGCCAGCAGTCCCACCCCCACAGATACGCAGTATTTT. This translates into CASSPTPTDTQYF.